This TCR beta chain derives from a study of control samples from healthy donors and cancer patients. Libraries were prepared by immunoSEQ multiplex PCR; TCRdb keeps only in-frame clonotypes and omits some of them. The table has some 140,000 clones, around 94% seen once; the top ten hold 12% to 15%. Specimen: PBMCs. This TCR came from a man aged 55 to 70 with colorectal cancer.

The CDR3 sequence is CASSVALEGRDTEAFF. The CDR3 DNA reads as TGTGCCAGCAGCGTAGCCCTAGAAGGGCGGGACACTGAAGCTTTCTTT. This chain connects TRBV9 to TRBJ1-1; no reliable D call. This CDR3 spans 16 amino acids. Per the germline V gene, CDR1 is SGDLS and CDR2 is YYNGEE. The V gene lost 0 bases and the J gene lost 3 bases, with 15 bases spanning the gap.